Shown below are 25 T cell receptor beta chains from a single sample sequenced in a study of T cells in localized non-small cell lung cancer. Here immunoSEQ multiplex PCR was the method, and the copy in TCRdb shows in-frame clones only, minus some. The table shows about 36,000 clones, with around 88% occurring only once. The source was peripheral blood, collected before any cancer treatment. The receptors shown here come from a woman aged 40-70 years with stage I lung adenocarcinoma.

The J gene is TRBJ1-5, the V gene TRBV11-2; D remains unclear. The V end was cut by 0 bases, the J end by 7 bases, with 7 bases between. The CDR3 has 13 residues. The germline V gene encodes CDR1 SGHAT and CDR2 FQNNGV. CDR3 sequence reads: CASSLDLEQPQHF. The CDR3 nucleotides read TGTGCCAGCAGCTTAGATCTCGAGCAGCCCCAGCATTTT.

The chain employs TRBV6-5 and TRBJ2-7, with D perhaps TRBD1 (6 bases). V dropped 6 bases and J dropped 3 bases, with 12 bases sitting between them. Germline V lookup: CDR1 MNHEY, CDR2 SVGAGI. The CDR3 consists of 13 residues. The DNA for the CDR3 is TGTGCCAGCAGCGGACAGAATTTCTACGAGCAGTACTTC. This gives the protein CASSGQNFYEQYF.

CDR3 protein: CASSFRGDEQYF. The CDR3 bases are TGTGCCAGCAGCTTCCGGGGCGATGAGCAGTACTTC. The chain combines TRBV5-4 with TRBJ2-7; possibly TRBD1 or TRBD2 for D (5 bases each). The germline gives CDR1 SGHNT, CDR2 YYREEE (reference sequence). The CDR3 is 12 amino acids. V dropped 2 bases and J dropped 7 bases, with 10 bases sitting between them.

The J gene is TRBJ2-5, the V gene TRBV18, with D perhaps TRBD2 (5 bases). CDR3 size: 13 residues. Germline loops: CDR1 KGHSH, CDR2 LQKENI. Trimming cost V 3 bases and J 3 bases, with 8 bases left between them. Here the CDR3 DNA reads TGTGCCAGCTCACCGGGAGCAAAAGAGACCCAGTACTTC. This gives the protein CASSPGAKETQYF.

This chain uses TRBV18 with TRBJ1-2; the D is unclear. The germline V gene has CDR1 KGHSH and CDR2 LQKENI. This CDR3 has 12 amino acids. V shed 6 bases and J shed 0 bases, with 5 bases lying between them. For the CDR3, the DNA is TGTGCCAGCTCGCAAGCTAACTATGGCTACACCTTC. It encodes CASSQANYGYTF.

Only one count was recorded for this clone. The chain uses TRBV11-3 and TRBJ1-1; D is undetermined. The CDR3 has 16 residues. Germline CDR1 SGHNT, CDR2 YENEEA. V was trimmed by 0 bases and J by 4 bases, leaving 15 bases between them. The CDR3 spells CASSLDVQKGSTEAFF. CDR3 in DNA: TGTGCCAGCAGCTTAGATGTACAGAAAGGGAGCACTGAAGCTTTCTTT.

The rearrangement uses TRBV5-6 and TRBJ1-2; D not certain. Germline CDR1 SGHDT, CDR2 YYEEEE. This CDR3 comprises 15 residues. Trimming pared 2 bases from V and 6 bases from J, leaving 17 bases between. The CDR3 region has the DNA TGTGCCAGCAGCTTCCCGTCAGACGCCAAGGATGGCTACACCTTC. It is translated as CASSFPSDAKDGYTF.

V is TRBV4-1 and J is TRBJ1-6; weak D call: TRBD1 (5 bases). With 6 bases removed from V and 0 bases from J, the gap between germline ends came to 12 bases. The CDR3 loop spans 16 amino acids. The germline V gene encodes CDR1 MGHRA and CDR2 YSYEKL. The CDR3 DNA reads TGCGCCAGCAGACAGACAGTCAGCTCCTATAATTCACCCCTCCACTTT. Translation: CASRQTVSSYNSPLHF.

The rearrangement links TRBV9 to TRBJ1-4; D is ambiguous. From germline, CDR1 is SGDLS and CDR2 YYNGEE. The CDR3 has 12 amino acids. Between the trimmed V and J ends, which lost 7 bases and 7 bases, there was a span of 11 bases. The CDR3 bases are TGTGCCAGCGGCACCCTGGGTGAAAAACTGTTTTTT. It is translated as CASGTLGEKLFF.

This chain connects TRBV29-1 to TRBJ2-1; 8 positions agree with TRBD1. The germline gives CDR1 SQVTM, CDR2 ANQGSEA. CDR3 size: 14 residues. V was pared by 1 base and J by 2 bases, with 1 base of the junction left unmatched. Written as DNA, the CDR3 is TGCAGCGTTGAAGGGACAGGGCCCTACAATGAGCAGTTCTTC. Translated: CSVEGTGPYNEQFF.

This chain uses TRBV5-6 with TRBJ1-3; TRBD1 is a possible D gene (6 bases). In germline, CDR1 is SGHDT, CDR2 YYEEEE. Trimming took off 1 base at V and 0 bases at J, with 11 bases between the two ends. The CDR3 loop spans 16 amino acids. CDR3 sequence (DNA): TGTGCCAGCAGCTTGTACGGACAGTCCTCTGGAAACACCATATATTTT. Encoded protein: CASSLYGQSSGNTIYF.

This clone showed up just a few times. Other DNA sequences in the sample encode the same CDR3. V and J are TRBV30 and TRBJ1-4, with D possibly matching TRBD1 (5 bases). Germline CDR1 GTSNPN, CDR2 SVGIG (reference sequence). This CDR3 has 14 amino acids. Trimming removed 0 bases at V and 3 bases at J, with 8 bases between. The CDR3 spells CAWSVTGANEKLFF. The CDR3 coding sequence is TGTGCCTGGAGTGTTACGGGGGCTAATGAAAAACTGTTTTTT.

CDR3 in DNA: TGTGCCAGCAGCTCAGGACTAGCGGGGGTCTACGAGCAGTACTTC. It codes for CASSSGLAGVYEQYF. The chain recombines TRBV11-2 with TRBJ2-7, with TRBD2 identical over 13 bases. Germline V lookup: CDR1 SGHAT, CDR2 FQNNGV. This CDR3 has 15 amino acids. J gave up 3 bases and V 4 bases, and 3 bases lay outside the gene matches.

This clone was picked up one time. J is TRBJ2-1 and V is TRBV2, with TRBD2 matching 11 bases. Germline CDR1 and CDR2: SNHLY and FYNNEI. The junction had 5 bases not matched to a gene; V was cut back by 8 bases and J by 5 bases. The CDR3 length is 14 residues. The CDR3 protein is CASRIAGGNNEQFF. DNA of the CDR3: TGTGCCAGCCGAATAGCGGGGGGGAACAATGAGCAGTTCTTC.

This clone was picked up one time. This chain links TRBV5-5 with TRBJ2-7; TRBD2 agrees at 8 bases. There are 18 residues in the CDR3. V trimming: 3 bases; J trimming: 3 bases; junction bases outside the gene matches: 17. Per the germline V gene, CDR1 is SGHKS and CDR2 is YYEKEE (reference sequence). CDR3 nucleotides: TGTGCCAGCAGCTCCCAGGCACCCACACCGGGACTAGTCTACGAGCAGTACTTC. This translates into CASSSQAPTPGLVYEQYF.

The chain joins TRBV5-5 to TRBJ2-7; D remains unclear. The CDR3 is 15 amino acids. Germline values: CDR1 SGHKS, CDR2 YYEKEE (reference sequence). V was pared by 4 bases and J by 0 bases, with 14 bases between. The CDR3 protein is CASSLYIQFSYEQYF. The CDR3, as DNA: TGTGCCAGCAGCCTTTATATCCAATTCTCCTACGAGCAGTACTTC.

A few counts support this clone. This chain connects TRBV18 to TRBJ2-3, with TRBD2 as a possible D gene (5 bases). Trimming took off 5 bases at V and 1 base at J, with 13 bases between the two ends. Germline CDR1 and CDR2: KGHSH and LQKENI. The CDR3 sequence is 15 residues long. The CDR3 region has the DNA TGTGCCAGCTCAACCCGCCGTAGCGGCACAGATACGCAGTATTTT. It codes for CASSTRRSGTDTQYF.

This clone was seen more than once but under ten times. V gene TRBV6-5 combines with J gene TRBJ1-1, with D perhaps matching TRBD1 (5 bases). V was pared by 5 bases and J by 11 bases, with 21 bases between. CDR1 and CDR2 from the germline V gene are MNHEY and SVGAGI. CDR3 length equals 14 residues. The CDR3 protein is CASSLPQTTAAAFF. CDR3 nucleotide sequence: TGTGCCAGCAGTCTACCTCAAACGACAGCCGCGGCTTTCTTT.

The rearrangement uses TRBV7-2 and TRBJ1-2; D is undetermined. CDR1 SGHTA and CDR2 FQGNSA come from the germline V gene. The CDR3 has 13 amino acids. Trimming shortened V by 8 bases and J by 1 base, and 11 bases separated the two germline ends. CDR3 sequence reads: CASFVNFNYGYTF. CDR3 in DNA: TGTGCCAGCTTTGTAAACTTTAACTATGGCTACACCTTC.

This chain joins TRBV19 and TRBJ2-3, with a weak D call TRBD2 (6 bases). Trimming cost V 4 bases and J 4 bases, with 9 bases left between them. CDR3 length equals 13 residues. The germline V gene encodes CDR1 LNHDA and CDR2 SQIVND (reference sequence). The CDR3 region has the DNA TGTGCCAGTAGTACACCGGGGGCAGATACGCAGTATTTT. It encodes CASSTPGADTQYF.

This clone was recorded once. The chain recombines TRBV6-6 with TRBJ1-5, with TRBD1 as a possible D gene (5 bases). The CDR3 is 15 residues long. The germline CDR1 and CDR2 sequences are MNHNY and SVGAGI (reference sequence). V dropped 5 bases and J dropped 7 bases, with 18 bases sitting between them. CDR3: CASSPWEAGRQPQHF. CDR3 nucleotide sequence: TGTGCCAGCAGTCCCTGGGAGGCAGGGAGGCAGCCCCAGCATTTT.

The rearrangement joins TRBV5-1 to TRBJ2-4, with 10 bases matching TRBD2. CDR3 size: 15 residues. CDR1 and CDR2 from the germline V gene are SGHRS and YFSETQ. V lost 2 bases to trimming and J lost 5 bases; unmatched junction nucleotides: 4. The CDR3 spells CASSFGTSGENIQYF. Written as DNA, the CDR3 is TGCGCCAGCAGCTTTGGCACTAGCGGGGAAAACATTCAGTACTTC.

The rearrangement joins TRBV6-5 to TRBJ1-1; D might be TRBD1 (6 bases). Germline V gives CDR1 MNHEY, CDR2 SVGAGI. The CDR3 length is 14 residues. V lost 6 bases to trimming and J lost 4 bases, with 15 bases between them. In DNA, the CDR3 is TGTGCCAGCAGACGAGGGGGTCGGGGCACTGAAGCTTTCTTT. Its translation is CASRRGGRGTEAFF.

The chain combines TRBV5-6 with TRBJ1-1, with D uncertain. This CDR3 spans 12 amino acids. CDR1 is SGHDT and CDR2 is YYEEEE in the germline V gene. V gave up 2 bases and J gave up 4 bases, with 6 bases separating them. This CDR3 is CASSFRATEAFF. In DNA form, the CDR3 reads TGTGCCAGCAGCTTCCGGGCCACTGAAGCTTTCTTT.

This chain connects TRBV7-8 to TRBJ1-5; TRBD1 is a possible D gene (5 bases). Trimming removed 1 base from V and 3 bases from J, with 13 bases in between. CDR3 length: 16 residues. Germline V gives CDR1 SGHVS, CDR2 FQNEAQ. The CDR3 protein is CASSLGWQGANQPQHF. The CDR3 DNA follows: TGTGCCAGCAGCTTAGGGTGGCAGGGCGCCAATCAGCCCCAGCATTTT.